These T cell receptor beta chains were read from a single sample in a study of blood T cell repertoires in COVID-19. Here immunoSEQ multiplex PCR was the method, and the copy in TCRdb shows in-frame clones only, minus some. In the table there are tens of thousands of clones, approximately 90% of which are singletons. The sample was peripheral blood. These receptor sequences come from a human donor in a cohort sampled during active COVID-19. Each CDR3 is given with its conserved first and last residue. The D gene is left open where the match is weak. Clone size, where shown, is once, few, many, or a class for clones that have expanded.

CDR3 DNA: TGCGCCAGCAGCTCCTCCGGGACTAGCGGGCGGTACACAGATACGCAGTATTTT; CDR3 protein: CASSSSGTSGRYTDTQYF; clone size: once; J gene: TRBJ2-3; D gene: TRBD2; V gene: TRBV5-1
CDR3 DNA: TGTGCCAGCAGCCCGTACACAGGGTCTGGGGCCAACGTCCTGACTTTC; CDR3 protein: CASSPYTGSGANVLTF; clone size: NA; J gene: TRBJ2-6; D gene: NA; V gene: TRBV7-3
CDR3 DNA: TGTGCCAGCAGTTACAGGACAGGGGGGGCCCCTGAAGCTTTCTTT; CDR3 protein: CASSYRTGGAPEAFF; clone size: NA; J gene: TRBJ1-1; D gene: TRBD1; V gene: TRBV6-6
CDR3 DNA: TGTGCCAGCAGCCAAGACCAGCGGGCGGTTGGTACAGATACGCAGTATTTT; CDR3 protein: CASSQDQRAVGTDTQYF; clone size: NA; J gene: TRBJ2-3; D gene: NA; V gene: TRBV3-1/TRBV3-2
CDR3 DNA: TGCGCCAGCAGCTTGGGACTAGCTTCGGATGAGCAGTTCTTC; CDR3 protein: CASSLGLASDEQFF; clone size: NA; J gene: TRBJ2-1; D gene: TRBD2; V gene: TRBV5-1
CDR3 DNA: TGTGCCAGCAGCCCTTCTCGGTCACGCACAGATACGCAGTATTTT; CDR3 protein: CASSPSRSRTDTQYF; clone size: NA; J gene: TRBJ2-3; D gene: NA; V gene: TRBV3-1/TRBV3-2
CDR3 DNA: TGCGCCAGCAGCTTGGTTTCTAGAGGGGAGACCCAGTACTTC; CDR3 protein: CASSLVSRGETQYF; clone size: NA; J gene: TRBJ2-5; D gene: NA; V gene: TRBV5-1
CDR3 DNA: TGTGCCAGCAGCGTAGAGGGGGCAGGGGGCGTCTCTGAAGCTTTCTTT; CDR3 protein: CASSVEGAGGVSEAFF; clone size: NA; J gene: TRBJ1-1; D gene: TRBD1; V gene: TRBV9
CDR3 DNA: TGTGCCAGTAGCCAGGACAGGGGAAGGGAGACCCAGTACTTC; CDR3 protein: CASSQDRGRETQYF; clone size: NA; J gene: TRBJ2-5; D gene: TRBD1; V gene: TRBV19
CDR3 DNA: TGTGCCATCAGTGAGTCCGGGACAGGGGGTAACTACGAGCAGTACTTC; CDR3 protein: CAISESGTGGNYEQYF; clone size: NA; J gene: TRBJ2-7; D gene: TRBD1; V gene: TRBV10-3
CDR3 DNA: TGTGCCAGCAGCCTAGGGGGAGCTAATGAAAAACTGTTTTTT; CDR3 protein: CASSLGGANEKLFF; clone size: NA; J gene: TRBJ1-4; D gene: NA; V gene: TRBV7-9
CDR3 DNA: TGTGCCAGCAGTCCCTCCGGAGTAGAGGAGTCCACAGATACGCAGTATTTT; CDR3 protein: CASSPSGVEESTDTQYF; clone size: NA; J gene: TRBJ2-3; D gene: NA; V gene: TRBV28
CDR3 DNA: TGTGCCAGCAGCCAAGAAGGAAGCGGGATCACAGATACGCAGTATTTT; CDR3 protein: CASSQEGSGITDTQYF; clone size: NA; J gene: TRBJ2-3; D gene: TRBD2; V gene: TRBV3-1/TRBV3-2
CDR3 DNA: TGTGCCAGCAGCGACCTCGCCGGCGGGGGTGGCTACACCTTC; CDR3 protein: CASSDLAGGGGYTF; clone size: once; J gene: TRBJ1-2; D gene: NA; V gene: TRBV3-1/TRBV3-2
CDR3 DNA: TGCGCCAGCAGCCTGGGACAGGGGATAGAGACCCAGTACTTC; CDR3 protein: CASSLGQGIETQYF; clone size: once; J gene: TRBJ2-5; D gene: TRBD1; V gene: TRBV5-1
CDR3 DNA: TGTGCCAGCACTTTTAGGGCAGGGGGCGTAGAGACCCAGTACTTC; CDR3 protein: CASTFRAGGVETQYF; clone size: NA; J gene: TRBJ2-5; D gene: TRBD1; V gene: TRBV28
CDR3 DNA: TGTGCCAGCAGACATAGCGGGGGCGAATACAATGAGCAGTTCTTC; CDR3 protein: CASRHSGGEYNEQFF; clone size: NA; J gene: TRBJ2-1; D gene: TRBD2; V gene: TRBV6-5
CDR3 DNA: TGTGCCAGCAGTTTATTAGATGATCAGCCCCAGCATTTT; CDR3 protein: CASSLLDDQPQHF; clone size: NA; J gene: TRBJ1-5; D gene: NA; V gene: TRBV12-3/TRBV12-4
CDR3 DNA: TGTGCCAGCAGCCTGATACAGGGATCTAATGAAAAACTGTTTTTT; CDR3 protein: CASSLIQGSNEKLFF; clone size: NA; J gene: TRBJ1-4; D gene: NA; V gene: TRBV28
CDR3 DNA: TGTGCCAGCAGTAGAGGACAGAACTATGGCTACACCTTC; CDR3 protein: CASSRGQNYGYTF; clone size: NA; J gene: TRBJ1-2; D gene: NA; V gene: TRBV6-5
CDR3 DNA: TGCGCCAGCAGCCAAGACACCGGGACAGGGGGATTAAGCTCTGGAAACACCATATATTTT; CDR3 protein: CASSQDTGTGGLSSGNTIYF; clone size: NA; J gene: TRBJ1-3; D gene: TRBD1; V gene: TRBV4-1
CDR3 DNA: TGTGCCAGCATTTGGCGGGAGTGGGATGAGCAGTTCTTC; CDR3 protein: CASIWREWDEQFF; clone size: once; J gene: TRBJ2-1; D gene: TRBD2; V gene: TRBV6-5
CDR3 DNA: TGTGCCACCAGTGATGTCGGGCGGGGCAGGTCCCTGCGCTACGAGCAGTACTTC; CDR3 protein: CATSDVGRGRSLRYEQYF; clone size: NA; J gene: TRBJ2-7; D gene: NA; V gene: TRBV24-1
CDR3 DNA: TGTGCCAGCAGCTCAGGGGAACCTACCGGGGAGCTGTTTTTT; CDR3 protein: CASSSGEPTGELFF; clone size: NA; J gene: TRBJ2-2; D gene: NA; V gene: TRBV11-3
CDR3 DNA: TGTGCCAGCAGCTCGGGACTAGCGGGAGACTACAATGAGCAGTTCTTC; CDR3 protein: CASSSGLAGDYNEQFF; clone size: once; J gene: TRBJ2-1; D gene: TRBD2; V gene: TRBV5-6
CDR3 DNA: TGTGCCAGCAGCTTAAATTGGGGAGAAGAGACCCAGTACTTC; CDR3 protein: CASSLNWGEETQYF; clone size: once; J gene: TRBJ2-5; D gene: NA; V gene: TRBV11-3
CDR3 DNA: TGTGCCAGCAGCCCACAGCGGAGCTCCTACAATGAGCAGTTCTTC; CDR3 protein: CASSPQRSSYNEQFF; clone size: NA; J gene: TRBJ2-1; D gene: NA; V gene: TRBV7-9
CDR3 DNA: TGTGCCAGCAGTGACAACGAGGGACTGTTTTTT; CDR3 protein: CASSDNEGLFF; clone size: NA; J gene: TRBJ1-4; D gene: NA; V gene: TRBV2
CDR3 DNA: TGTGCCAGCAGCCCCAGGGGACTAGCGGCCGGGGAGCTGTTTTTT; CDR3 protein: CASSPRGLAAGELFF; clone size: NA; J gene: TRBJ2-2; D gene: TRBD2; V gene: TRBV7-2
CDR3 DNA: TGCAGCGTTGAAAGCCCCGGGACTAGCGGAGCCCACACCTCTAGCACAGATACGCAGTATTTT; CDR3 protein: CSVESPGTSGAHTSSTDTQYF; clone size: NA; J gene: TRBJ2-3; D gene: TRBD2; V gene: TRBV29-1
CDR3 DNA: TGTGCCAGCAGCTCCGGGAAGAACCCCGGGGAGCTGTTTTTT; CDR3 protein: CASSSGKNPGELFF; clone size: NA; J gene: TRBJ2-2; D gene: NA; V gene: TRBV11-2
CDR3 DNA: TGTGCCAGTAGTATCCACCTCCTTGCGGGGGGCTATGGCTACACCTTC; CDR3 protein: CASSIHLLAGGYGYTF; clone size: NA; J gene: TRBJ1-2; D gene: NA; V gene: TRBV19
CDR3 DNA: TGTGCCAGCAGCCCCCCGAGGCGGACGAACACCGGGGAGCTGTTTTTT; CDR3 protein: CASSPPRRTNTGELFF; clone size: NA; J gene: TRBJ2-2; D gene: NA; V gene: TRBV7-9
CDR3 DNA: TGTGCCAGTACCACAGGAGGGGGCGGAAACACCATATATTTT; CDR3 protein: CASTTGGGGNTIYF; clone size: NA; J gene: TRBJ1-3; D gene: TRBD1; V gene: TRBV6-6
CDR3 DNA: TGTGCCAGCAGCTTGGAAGCAGGGAAACGCACAGATACGCAGTATTTT; CDR3 protein: CASSLEAGKRTDTQYF; clone size: NA; J gene: TRBJ2-3; D gene: NA; V gene: TRBV5-4
CDR3 DNA: TGTGCCAGCAGCTTCGCCCCGGGACTAGCGGCGAACACCGGGGAGCTGTTTTTT; CDR3 protein: CASSFAPGLAANTGELFF; clone size: NA; J gene: TRBJ2-2; D gene: TRBD2; V gene: TRBV7-9
CDR3 DNA: TGTGCCACCAGTGCCCAGGGGGCTCGCCCTATGGTCAATGAGCAGTTCTTC; CDR3 protein: CATSAQGARPMVNEQFF; clone size: NA; J gene: TRBJ2-1; D gene: TRBD1; V gene: TRBV24-1
CDR3 DNA: TGTGCCAGCAGCTCAGGACCGGGATTCGAGCAGTACTTC; CDR3 protein: CASSSGPGFEQYF; clone size: few; J gene: TRBJ2-7; D gene: NA; V gene: TRBV7-9
CDR3 DNA: TGTGCCAGCAGTATAATCGGGACTAGCGTCTACGAGCAGTACTTC; CDR3 protein: CASSIIGTSVYEQYF; clone size: NA; J gene: TRBJ2-7; D gene: TRBD2; V gene: TRBV28
CDR3 DNA: TGTGCCAGCAGTGGGGACAGGGCGTATGGCTACACCTTC; CDR3 protein: CASSGDRAYGYTF; clone size: NA; J gene: TRBJ1-2; D gene: TRBD1; V gene: TRBV28
CDR3 DNA: TGCAGTGCTAGTGAGGACATCACTGAAGCTTTCTTT; CDR3 protein: CSASEDITEAFF; clone size: NA; J gene: TRBJ1-1; D gene: NA; V gene: TRBV20-1